This TCR beta chain was sequenced during a study of cytomegalovirus exposure and HLA in healthy donors. Germline values: CDR1 SGHVS, CDR2 FNYEAQ. This CDR3 comprises 14 residues. Trimming removed 4 bases from V and 0 bases from J, with 7 bases in between. Study-wide points: Exclusion as indistinguishable affected some V segments, including TRBV6-2 and TRBV6-3. The likely explanation for a cluster of highly shared sequence variants was sequencing artifact. In a later analysis, specific HLA alleles were associated with around 17,000 TCR beta sequences at a 0.05 false discovery rate.

Worth noting for this clone: Its antigen is still unknown.

Researchers ran the PCR with 60 Vbeta and 13 Jbeta primers. Clones were read by immunoSEQ multiplex PCR, and TCRdb kept only the in-frame ones, dropping some. The table includes some 93,000 clones, 82% detected once. At collection, donors were nominally healthy, but unrecorded immune exposures were probable. This receptor was identified in a man between 45 and 60 years old in good health and CMV-seronegative. Sample: PBMCs. The J gene is TRBJ1-3, the V gene TRBV7-6; D uncertain. CDR3 DNA: TGTGCCAGCAGCTCACAAAGCTCTGGAAACACCATATATTTT. As protein: CASSSQSSGNTIYF.